This TCR beta chain originates from a study of vaccination effects on CD4 cells after COVID-19. Broader study findings: Common cold coronaviruses were cross-recognized by only 1 of 255 vaccine-induced clones in healthy vaccinees.

TCRdb's copy holds only in-frame clones and misses some; the assay was immunoSEQ multiplex PCR. This sample yields tens of thousands of clones, of which about 79% are seen a single time; 5.5% to 8% belongs to the top ten. A remark on this clone: Its cognate antigen is unknown.

V lost 1 base, J lost 0 bases, and 8 bases lay in between. The CDR3 runs to 15 residues. Germline CDR1 is LGHDT and CDR2 is YNNKEL (reference sequence). Viral peptide pool expansion of antigen-specific CD4+ T cells preceded sequencing in the ViraFEST assay. Scientists isolated CD4+ T cells after a roughly ten-day culture period ended. Everyone in the study got two shots of either the BNT162b2 or mRNA-1273 vaccine. It was with approximately 9.6 IU/ml IL-2 and approximately 10 ug/ml peptides that 1.8 million or so PBMC per well were cultured. IL-2 medium took the place of half the medium on both days 3 and 7.

The source of this sequence is a human donor who received a COVID-19 vaccine. Some clones in this sample may be carry-over from other donors' samples. The sample in question was CD4+ T cells from PBMCs cultured with SARS-CoV-2 spike peptides, obtained after COVID-19 vaccination. The rearrangement joins TRBV3-1 (or the pseudogene TRBV3-2) to TRBJ2-3; D call uncertain. CDR3 DNA: TGTGCCAGCAGCCAAGGGTCGTTTAGCACAGATACGCAGTATTTT. It codes for CASSQGSFSTDTQYF.